A single sample gave rise to the 32 T cell receptor beta chains below, sequenced in a study of T cell responses to AZD1222 COVID-19 vaccine. Some clones are missing from TCRdb's copy, which holds only in-frame ones; the method was immunoSEQ multiplex PCR. This table holds roughly 150,000 clones, about 92% found once. Here the sequenced sample was peripheral blood, taken 28 days after the second AZD1222 dose. All receptors come from an adult who received the AZD1222 COVID-19 vaccine.

This chain uses TRBV3-1 (or the pseudogene TRBV3-2) with TRBJ2-2, with D hard to call. Trimming pared 7 bases from V and 0 bases from J, leaving 9 bases between. This CDR3 region has 14 residues. Germline V gene lookup returns CDR1 LGHDT and CDR2 YNNKEL (reference sequence). This CDR3 is CASIGITNTGELFF. DNA for the CDR3: TGTGCCAGCATAGGCATAACGAACACCGGGGAGCTGTTTTTT.

The chain recombines TRBV6-5 with TRBJ2-1; D may match TRBD1 or TRBD2 (5 bases each). The ends were cut back, 5 bases at V and 8 bases at J, with 19 bases in the middle. The CDR3 runs 15 residues. In germline, CDR1 is MNHEY, CDR2 SVGAGI. CDR3 sequence reads: CASSIRDPRRDEQFF. Written as DNA, the CDR3 is TGTGCCAGCAGTATCAGGGACCCCCGACGCGATGAGCAGTTCTTC.

The genes are TRBV3-1 (or the pseudogene TRBV3-2) and TRBJ2-5; possible D gene TRBD1, 6 bases. Looked up from germline, CDR1 is LGHDT and CDR2 is YNNKEL (reference sequence). This CDR3 contains 14 residues. V dropped 4 bases and J dropped 5 bases, with 14 bases sitting between them. This chain's CDR3 is CASSLSDGQETQYF. CDR3 sequence (DNA): TGTGCCAGCAGCCTCAGCGACGGACAGGAGACCCAGTACTTC.

This clone appeared once. This same CDR3 is encoded by further DNA sequences in the sample. The chain is built from TRBV7-2 and TRBJ1-1; D is uncertain. In germline, CDR1 is SGHTA, CDR2 FQGNSA. This CDR3 region has 13 residues. Deletions cut 2 bases from V and 0 bases from J, with 4 bases between. Written as DNA, the CDR3 is TGTGCCAGCAGCTTAAGGATGAACACTGAAGCTTTCTTT. As protein: CASSLRMNTEAFF.

This clone was detected only once. The chain uses TRBV19 and TRBJ1-2, with D possibly matching TRBD1 (5 bases). Germline V gives CDR1 LNHDA, CDR2 SQIVND (reference sequence). The CDR3 totals 16 residues. V was pared by 3 bases and J by 5 bases, with 19 bases between. As DNA, the CDR3 is TGTGCCAGTAGTATTCCTTACCTGACAGTAGGATATGGCTACACCTTC. The encoded protein is CASSIPYLTVGYGYTF.

J is TRBJ1-6 and V is TRBV3-1 (or the pseudogene TRBV3-2), with D uncertain. Germline V gene sequence: CDR1 LGHDT, CDR2 YNNKEL (reference sequence). The CDR3 totals 15 residues. V was shortened by 0 bases and J by 2 bases, with 5 bases between the two germline ends. The CDR3 sequence: CASSQERTYNSPLHF. CDR3 DNA sequence: TGTGCCAGCAGCCAAGAACGTACCTATAATTCACCCCTCCACTTT.

The chain links TRBV12-3 or TRBV12-4 to TRBJ2-5, with D unresolved. This CDR3 comprises 13 residues. Trimming took off 3 bases at V and 2 bases at J, with 7 bases between the two ends. The CDR3 DNA is TGTGCCAGCAGTTTTGAAATACAAGAGACCCAGTACTTC. It specifies CASSFEIQETQYF.

This rearrangement joins TRBV4-2 to TRBJ2-1; 7 bases map to TRBD2. Germline V gene sequence: CDR1 LGHNA, CDR2 YNFKEQ. Trimming took 0 bases from V and 1 from J; bases not matched to a gene: 0. The CDR3 is made up of 15 amino acids. The CDR3 DNA sequence: TGTGCCAGCAGCCAAGATAGCGGGTCCTACAATGAGCAGTTCTTC. Protein sequence: CASSQDSGSYNEQFF.

The chain employs TRBV9 and TRBJ2-3; perhaps TRBD2 as D (6 bases). The V gene's germline CDR1 is SGDLS and CDR2 YYNGEE. CDR3 length: 16 amino acids. The V end was cut by 0 bases, the J end by 4 bases, with 15 bases between. The CDR3 DNA follows: TGTGCCAGCAGCGTAGCGTGGGGGGACTGGCCAGATACGCAGTATTTT. Its translation is CASSVAWGDWPDTQYF.

This chain uses TRBV29-1 with TRBJ1-1; 7 bases line up with TRBD1. Germline assignment: CDR1 SQVTM and CDR2 ANQGSEA. This CDR3 has 13 residues. Unmatched junction bases numbered 5, after V lost 6 bases and J lost 1 base. The CDR3 region has the DNA TGCAGCGTCGAGGGACAGCAGAACACTGAAGCTTTCTTT. This encodes CSVEGQQNTEAFF.

This clone came up once. The rearrangement joins TRBV5-6 to TRBJ1-6; 8 bases align to TRBD1. In germline, CDR1 is SGHDT, CDR2 YYEEEE. Trimming cost V 0 bases and J 9 bases; bases outside gene matches: 2. This CDR3 is 14 amino acids long. In nucleotides, the CDR3 is TGTGCCAGCAGCTTGGCAGGGGGCCGTTCACCCCTCCACTTT. Translated: CASSLAGGRSPLHF.

The CDR3 DNA follows: TGCGCCAGCAGCTTGGCCGGACTCTCCTTGACCGGGGAGCTGTTTTTT. It encodes CASSLAGLSLTGELFF. The genes are TRBV5-1 and TRBJ2-2, with a tentative D call TRBD2 (5 bases). V was shortened by 0 bases and J by 5 bases, with 14 bases between the two germline ends. The CDR3 consists of 16 residues. The V gene's germline CDR1 is SGHRS and CDR2 YFSETQ.

This clone was seen only a few times. The V call is TRBV19, the J call TRBJ1-5; weak D call: TRBD1 (6 bases). Germline V CDR1 and CDR2: LNHDA, SQIVND (reference sequence). The CDR3 spans 12 residues. V lost 5 bases and J lost 4, with 6 bases in between. This chain's CDR3 is CASSQGNQPQHF. The CDR3 DNA sequence: TGTGCCAGTAGTCAGGGGAATCAGCCCCAGCATTTT.

V and J are TRBV2 and TRBJ1-2, with D uncertain. The CDR3 totals 14 residues. Germline-derived CDR1 and CDR2 are SNHLY and FYNNEI. Trimming took off 5 bases at V and 2 bases at J, with 12 bases between the two ends. The CDR3 DNA reads TGTGCCAGCAGTCCGGGTCCTACAAACTATGGCTACACCTTC. Amino acid sequence: CASSPGPTNYGYTF. Filled out from reference TRBV2 and TRBJ1-2, the complete variable domain reads EPEVTQTPSHQVTQMGQEVILRCVPISNHLYFYWYRQILGQKVEFLVSFYNNEISEKSEIFDDQFSVERPDGSNFTLKIRSTKLEDSAMYFCASSPGPTNYGYTFGSGTRLTVV.

The genes are TRBV19 and TRBJ2-2; no definite D call. Trimming stripped 5 bases from V and 0 bases from J, with 10 bases between. The germline CDR1 and CDR2 sequences are LNHDA and SQIVND (reference sequence). The CDR3 is made up of 15 amino acids. Here the CDR3 reads CASSSGAANTGELFF. The CDR3 DNA sequence: TGTGCCAGTAGTTCAGGAGCCGCGAACACCGGGGAGCTGTTTTTT.

The chain joins TRBV7-2 to TRBJ1-5; no definite D call. V was cut by 5 bases and J by 0 bases, with 11 bases left in between. The CDR3 sequence is 15 residues long. The germline V gene encodes CDR1 SGHTA and CDR2 FQGNSA. CDR3 loop: CASSANRYSNQPQHF. Written as DNA, the CDR3 is TGTGCCAGCAGCGCGAACCGGTATAGCAATCAGCCCCAGCATTTT.

The gene calls are TRBV6-5 and TRBJ1-5, with a possible D match to TRBD1 (6 bases). V was clipped by 8 bases and J by 6 bases, with 14 bases between them. Germline assignment: CDR1 MNHEY and CDR2 SVGAGI. The CDR3 sequence is 13 residues long. The CDR3 loop reads CASDPHRAQPQHF. The CDR3 region has the DNA TGTGCCAGCGACCCCCACAGGGCTCAGCCCCAGCATTTT.

This chain uses TRBV30 with TRBJ1-1; 8 nucleotides agree with TRBD1. The CDR3 consists of 15 residues. The V and J ends lost 0 bases and 3 bases, in that order; junction bases with no gene match: 6. CDR1 is GTSNPN, CDR2 SVGIG, per germline (reference sequence). The DNA for the CDR3 is TGTGCCTGGAGTGTACACCCACAGGGGGACACTGAAGCTTTCTTT. This sequence encodes CAWSVHPQGDTEAFF.

The chain employs TRBV5-4 and TRBJ1-2, with D uncertain. Germline lookup yields CDR1 SGHNT and CDR2 YYREEE (reference sequence). The CDR3 consists of 13 residues. The V and J ends lost 0 bases and 5 bases respectively, with 8 bases between them. CDR3 sequence (DNA): TGTGCCAGCAGCTTGGCGCAGGCTTATGGCTACACCTTC. Translated, it gives CASSLAQAYGYTF.

The chain is built from TRBV14 and TRBJ1-2; unclear D gene. Germline values: CDR1 SGHDN, CDR2 FVKESK. This CDR3 contains 15 residues. V lost 1 base, J lost 5 bases, and 14 bases lay in between. The DNA for the CDR3 is TGTGCCAGCAGCCAAGCAACGGGTCAGGTATATGGCTACACCTTC. Protein sequence: CASSQATGQVYGYTF. The full variable domain, in which reference TRBV14 and TRBJ1-2 provide the parts outside the CDR3, is EAGVTQFPSHSVIEKGQTVTLRCDPISGHDNLYWYRRVMGKEIKFLLHFVKESKQDESGMPNNRFLAERTGGTYSTLKVQPAELEDSGVYFCASSQATGQVYGYTFGSGTRLTVV.

The V gene is TRBV28, the J gene TRBJ1-1; TRBD1 agrees at 7 bases. CDR1 is MDHEN and CDR2 is SYDVKM in the germline V gene. V lost 5 bases, J lost 4 bases, and 4 bases stayed unmatched. The CDR3 has 13 amino acids. As DNA, the CDR3 is TGTGCCAGCAGTCTTACAGGGGTCACTGAAGCTTTCTTT. Translation gives CASSLTGVTEAFF.

This clone was seen once. This chain joins TRBV6-1 and TRBJ2-5, with TRBD1 matching over 7 bases. J lost 2 bases, V lost 0 bases, and 9 bases had no gene match. Germline CDR1 is MNHNS and CDR2 is SASEGT. The CDR3 sequence is 17 residues long. DNA of the CDR3: TGTGCCAGCAGTGAAGCCCTGGCCGGGACAGCGCAAGAGACCCAGTACTTC. Residues: CASSEALAGTAQETQYF.

The table lists this clone with a few counts. This rearrangement joins TRBV27 to TRBJ2-1; TRBD2 aligns across 11 bases. The germline V gene encodes CDR1 MNHEY and CDR2 SMNVEV (reference sequence). With V trimmed by 5 bases and J by 0 bases, 15 bases remained unmatched. The CDR3 length is 20 residues. DNA of the CDR3: TGTGCCAGCAGTACCCGTCACCTAGCGGGGGGTCATAGCTCCTACAATGAGCAGTTCTTC. It specifies CASSTRHLAGGHSSYNEQFF.

J is TRBJ1-5 and V is TRBV7-9; no reliable D call. CDR3 length: 13 amino acids. The germline V and J ends were trimmed by 4 bases and 7 bases, with 11 bases remaining between them. Germline-derived CDR1 and CDR2 are SEHNR and FQNEAQ (reference sequence). The CDR3 protein is CASSSRAEQPQHF. CDR3 DNA: TGTGCCAGCAGCTCACGGGCTGAACAGCCCCAGCATTTT.

This rearrangement joins TRBV19 to TRBJ2-2, with TRBD2 matching 9 bases. The junction had 2 bases not matched to a gene; V was cut back by 6 bases and J by 3 bases. This CDR3 is built from 14 residues. CDR1 is LNHDA, CDR2 SQIVND, per germline (reference sequence). CDR3 region: CASRKRGDTGELFF. The CDR3 coding sequence is TGTGCCAGTAGAAAGCGGGGGGACACCGGGGAGCTGTTTTTT.

This rearrangement joins TRBV6-1 to TRBJ1-4; D gene ambiguous. Germline V gene sequence: CDR1 MNHNS, CDR2 SASEGT. The CDR3 extends over 15 amino acids. V lost 3 bases to trimming and J lost 10 bases, with 18 bases between them. CDR3 in amino acids: CASSERLGSLVKLFF. Here the CDR3 DNA reads TGTGCCAGCAGTGAGAGGTTAGGGTCTTTGGTAAAACTGTTTTTT.

This clone showed up just a few times. This chain connects TRBV7-8 to TRBJ2-5; D may be TRBD1 (6 bases). The V end lost 5 bases, the J end lost 2 bases, and 18 bases lay between the germline ends. The CDR3 spans 16 residues. Germline-derived CDR1 and CDR2 are SGHVS and FQNEAQ. CDR3: CASSEYRDPFQETQYF. In DNA, the CDR3 is TGTGCCAGCAGCGAGTACAGGGACCCCTTTCAAGAGACCCAGTACTTC.

The V call is TRBV12-5, the J call TRBJ2-7; TRBD1 matches at 8 bases. The trim removed 7 bases at V and 0 bases at J, leaving 5 bases unmatched. There are 14 residues in the CDR3. Per the germline V gene, CDR1 is LGHNT and CDR2 is FRNRAP. CDR3: CASAKQGGSYEQYF. As DNA, the CDR3 is TGTGCTAGTGCCAAACAGGGGGGCTCCTACGAGCAGTACTTC.

In this sample, this clone turned up once. V gene TRBV10-3 combines with J gene TRBJ1-1, with D perhaps matching TRBD1 (5 bases). This CDR3 is 14 amino acids long. Germline values: CDR1 ENHRY, CDR2 SYGVKD. V lost 3 bases to trimming and J lost 1 base, with 9 bases between them. CDR3 amino acids: CAISDSQGNTEAFF. As DNA, the CDR3 is TGTGCCATCAGTGACTCGCAGGGGAACACTGAAGCTTTCTTT.

This chain uses TRBV2 with TRBJ1-1, with D maybe TRBD1 (5 bases). V lost 7 bases and J lost 1, with 13 bases in between. There are 14 residues in the CDR3. Germline assignment: CDR1 SNHLY and CDR2 FYNNEI. DNA of the CDR3: TGTGCCAGCACTCGGGGGGAATCGAACACTGAAGCTTTCTTT. Encoded protein: CASTRGESNTEAFF.

This chain connects TRBV11-2 to TRBJ1-4; no definite D call. V gave up 5 bases and J gave up 1 base, with 11 bases separating them. CDR1 SGHAT and CDR2 FQNNGV come from the germline V gene. The CDR3 loop spans 15 amino acids. CDR3 loop: CASSLMGRTNEKLFF. For the CDR3, the DNA is TGTGCCAGCAGCCTTATGGGCAGAACTAATGAAAAACTGTTTTTT.

CDR3: CASGSYRGGYTF. The CDR3 region has the DNA TGTGCTAGTGGTTCGTACAGGGGCGGCTACACCTTC. V is TRBV12-5 and J is TRBJ1-2; 7 bases are shared with TRBD1. Trimming cost V 4 bases and J 8 bases; bases outside gene matches: 4. CDR1 and CDR2 from the germline V gene are LGHNT and FRNRAP. The CDR3 length is 12 residues.